Shown below are 2 T cell receptor beta chains from a single sample sequenced in a study of cytomegalovirus exposure and HLA in healthy donors. The PCR used 60 Vbeta and 13 Jbeta primers. Only in-frame clones appear in the TCRdb table, and some are missing; sequencing was by immunoSEQ multiplex PCR. The sample holds about 170,000 clones, around 74% seen once. Sample: PBMCs. Source of these receptors: a female donor in good health and CMV-seronegative.

There are a few counts of this clone. This sequence joins TRBV7-2 and TRBJ2-3, with TRBD1 matching 8 bases. CDR1 and CDR2 from the germline V gene are SGHTA and FQGNSA. J gave up 6 bases and V 5 bases, and 7 bases lay outside the gene matches. This CDR3 comprises 14 residues. Written as DNA, the CDR3 is TGTGCCAGCAGCCAAAGGACAGGGTCGGATACGCAGTATTTT. This gives the protein CASSQRTGSDTQYF.

J is TRBJ2-2 and V is TRBV7-6; TRBD1 matches 10 bases. Germline CDR1 and CDR2: SGHVS and FNYEAQ. V was clipped by 5 bases and J by 5 bases; unmatched bases: 5. This CDR3 spans 15 amino acids. The CDR3 region has the DNA TGTGCCAGCAGCGGAGGGACAGGGGAAACCGGGGAGCTGTTTTTT. Its translation is CASSGGTGETGELFF. The full variable domain, completed using reference TRBV7-6 and TRBJ2-2, is GAGVSQSPRYKVTKRGQDVALRCDPISGHVSLYWYRQALGQGPEFLTYFNYEAQQDKSGLPNDRFSAERPEGSISTLTIQRTEQRDSAMYRCASSGGTGETGELFFGEGSRLTVL.